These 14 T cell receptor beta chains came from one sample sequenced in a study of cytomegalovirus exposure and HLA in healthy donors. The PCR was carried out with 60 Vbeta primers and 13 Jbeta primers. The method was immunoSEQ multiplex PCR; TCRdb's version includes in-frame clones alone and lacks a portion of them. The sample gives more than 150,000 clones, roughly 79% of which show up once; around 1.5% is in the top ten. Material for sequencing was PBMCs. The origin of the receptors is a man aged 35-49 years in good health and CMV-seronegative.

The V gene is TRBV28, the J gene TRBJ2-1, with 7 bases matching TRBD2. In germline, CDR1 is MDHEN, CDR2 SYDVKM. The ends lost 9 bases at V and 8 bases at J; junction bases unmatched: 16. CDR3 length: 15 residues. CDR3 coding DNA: TGTGCCAGTCTATCTTGGGAGGCGGGAGTGGATGAGCAGTTCTTC. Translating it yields CASLSWEAGVDEQFF.

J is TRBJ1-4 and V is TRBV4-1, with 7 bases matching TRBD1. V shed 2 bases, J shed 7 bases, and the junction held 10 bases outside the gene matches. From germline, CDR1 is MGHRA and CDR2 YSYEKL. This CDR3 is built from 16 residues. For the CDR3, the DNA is TGCGCCAGCAGCCAAAAAGTACAGGGGACGGGTGAAAAACTGTTTTTT. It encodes CASSQKVQGTGEKLFF.

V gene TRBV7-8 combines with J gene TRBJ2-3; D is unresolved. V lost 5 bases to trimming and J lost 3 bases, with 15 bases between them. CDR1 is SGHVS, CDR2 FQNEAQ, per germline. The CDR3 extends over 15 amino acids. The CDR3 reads CASSPLRSVTDTQYF. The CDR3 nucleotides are TGTGCCAGCAGCCCTCTAAGGAGTGTTACAGATACGCAGTATTTT.

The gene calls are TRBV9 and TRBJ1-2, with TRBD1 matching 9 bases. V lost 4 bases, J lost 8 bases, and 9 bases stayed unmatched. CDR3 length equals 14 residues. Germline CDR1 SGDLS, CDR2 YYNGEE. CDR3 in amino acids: CASSPGTGTGGYTF. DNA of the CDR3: TGTGCCAGCAGCCCCGGGACAGGGACGGGCGGCTACACCTTC.

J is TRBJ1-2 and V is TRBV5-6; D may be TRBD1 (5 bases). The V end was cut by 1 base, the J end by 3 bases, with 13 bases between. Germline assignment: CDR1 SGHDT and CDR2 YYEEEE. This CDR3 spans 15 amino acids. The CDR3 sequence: CASSLRALGDYGYTF. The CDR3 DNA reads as TGTGCCAGCAGCTTGAGGGCCCTAGGGGACTATGGCTACACCTTC.

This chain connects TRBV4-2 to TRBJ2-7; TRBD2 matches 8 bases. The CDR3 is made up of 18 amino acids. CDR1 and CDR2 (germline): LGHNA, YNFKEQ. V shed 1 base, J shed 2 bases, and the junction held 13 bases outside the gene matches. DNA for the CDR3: TGTGCCAGCAGCCAAGTCCAGCAACCGGGGGGGGTAACCTACGAGCAGTACTTC. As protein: CASSQVQQPGGVTYEQYF.

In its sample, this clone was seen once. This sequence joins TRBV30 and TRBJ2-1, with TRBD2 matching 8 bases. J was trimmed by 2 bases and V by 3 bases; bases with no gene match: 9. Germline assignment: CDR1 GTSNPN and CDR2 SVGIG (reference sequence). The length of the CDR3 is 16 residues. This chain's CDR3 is CAWRRAGGYTYNEQFF. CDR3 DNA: TGTGCCTGGAGGAGGGCGGGGGGTTATACCTACAATGAGCAGTTCTTC.

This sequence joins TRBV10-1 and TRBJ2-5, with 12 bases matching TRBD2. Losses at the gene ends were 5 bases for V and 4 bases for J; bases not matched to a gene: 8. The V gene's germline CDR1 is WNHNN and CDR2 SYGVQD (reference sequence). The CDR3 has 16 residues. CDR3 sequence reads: CASSKGLAGLGETQYF. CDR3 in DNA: TGCGCCAGCAGTAAGGGACTAGCGGGCCTGGGAGAGACCCAGTACTTC.

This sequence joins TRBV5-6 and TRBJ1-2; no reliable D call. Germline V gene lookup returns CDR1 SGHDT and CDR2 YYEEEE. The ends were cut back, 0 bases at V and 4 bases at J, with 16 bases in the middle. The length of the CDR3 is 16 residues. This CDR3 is CASSLESRGRGYGYTF. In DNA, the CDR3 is TGTGCCAGCAGCTTGGAATCGCGGGGAAGAGGCTATGGCTACACCTTC.

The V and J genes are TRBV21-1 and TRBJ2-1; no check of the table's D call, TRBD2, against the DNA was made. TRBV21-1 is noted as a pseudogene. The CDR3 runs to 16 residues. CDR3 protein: CASSTGTSGLYNEQFF. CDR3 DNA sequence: TGTGCCAGCAGCACTGGGACTAGCGGGTTGTACAATGAGCAGTTCTTC.

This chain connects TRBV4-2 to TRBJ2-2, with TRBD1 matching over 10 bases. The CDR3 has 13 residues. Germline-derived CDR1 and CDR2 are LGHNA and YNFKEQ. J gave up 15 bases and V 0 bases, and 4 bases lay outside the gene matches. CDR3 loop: CASSQEGQGLVFF. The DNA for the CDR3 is TGTGCCAGCAGCCAAGAGGGACAGGGGTTAGTGTTTTTT.

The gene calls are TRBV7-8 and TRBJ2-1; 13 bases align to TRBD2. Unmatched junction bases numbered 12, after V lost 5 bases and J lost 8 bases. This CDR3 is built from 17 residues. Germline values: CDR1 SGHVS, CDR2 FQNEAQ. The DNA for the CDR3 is TGTGCCAGCAGCCGTTCTGCCGGGACTAGCGGGACGGATGAGCAGTTCTTC. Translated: CASSRSAGTSGTDEQFF.

This chain's CDR3 is CASSLQGAVDYGYTF. CDR3 nucleotides: TGCGCCAGCAGCTTACAGGGGGCGGTTGACTATGGCTACACCTTC. The chain carries TRBV5-1 and TRBJ1-2, with 9 bases lining up with TRBD1. V trimming: 2 bases; J trimming: 3 bases; junction bases outside the gene matches: 5. Looked up from germline, CDR1 is SGHRS and CDR2 is YFSETQ. This CDR3 is 15 amino acids long.

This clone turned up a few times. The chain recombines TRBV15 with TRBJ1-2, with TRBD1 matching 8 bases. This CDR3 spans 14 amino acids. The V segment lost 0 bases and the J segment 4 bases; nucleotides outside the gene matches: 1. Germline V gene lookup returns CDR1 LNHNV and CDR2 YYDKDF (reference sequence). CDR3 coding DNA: TGTGCCACCAGCAGAGAAGGACAGGGCTATGGCTACACCTTC. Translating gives CATSREGQGYGYTF.